These 21 T cell receptor beta chains came from one sample sequenced in a study of cytomegalovirus exposure and HLA in healthy donors. PCR involved 60 Vbeta and 13 Jbeta primers. Here immunoSEQ multiplex PCR was the method, and the copy in TCRdb shows in-frame clones only, minus some. The sample carries over 100,000 clones, about four fifths recorded once. Material for sequencing was PBMCs. Receptors were obtained from a man aged 25 to 40 in good health and CMV-seronegative.

The chain recombines TRBV13 with TRBJ1-5; a possible D gene is TRBD1 (5 bases). This CDR3 is built from 14 residues. V lost 0 bases to trimming and J lost 2 bases, with 5 bases between them. Germline CDR1 reads PRHDT; CDR2 reads FYEKMQ (reference sequence). CDR3 nucleotides: TGTGCCAGCAGCTTAGGGACAGGCAATCAGCCCCAGCATTTT. Protein: CASSLGTGNQPQHF.

This chain links TRBV7-2 with TRBJ2-7, with 9 bases fitting TRBD2. Germline CDR1 is SGHTA and CDR2 is FQGNSA. J was trimmed by 2 bases and V by 1 base; bases with no gene match: 9. The CDR3 consists of 17 residues. DNA of the CDR3: TGTGCCAGCAGCTTAGGGGGCCTAGCGGGGCTAACCTACGAGCAGTACTTC. It yields the protein CASSLGGLAGLTYEQYF.

The chain combines TRBV28 with TRBJ1-1, with TRBD1 identical over 7 bases. The V gene's germline CDR1 is MDHEN and CDR2 SYDVKM. The length of the CDR3 is 16 residues. Unmatched junction bases numbered 12, after V lost 4 bases and J lost 4 bases. The CDR3 DNA is TGTGCCAGCAGTTCCCAGGGGGGTAGAAGGAGCACTGAAGCTTTCTTT. Protein product: CASSSQGGRRSTEAFF.

Comment on this clone: Other DNA sequences in the same sample also yield this CDR3. V usage is TRBV18 and J usage is TRBJ1-1; 7 nucleotides agree with TRBD1. Per the germline V gene, CDR1 is KGHSH and CDR2 is LQKENI. V lost 3 bases and J lost 0; bases outside the gene matches: 1. This CDR3 is 14 amino acids long. CDR3 residues: CASSPGQMNTEAFF. CDR3 DNA: TGTGCCAGCTCACCGGGACAGATGAACACTGAAGCTTTCTTT.

This clone is medium-sized. The chain uses TRBV4-3 and TRBJ2-6; possibly TRBD1 for D (6 bases). This CDR3 has 16 residues. The V gene's germline CDR1 is LGHNA and CDR2 YSLEER. V was cut by 3 bases and J by 0 bases, with 9 bases left in between. The CDR3 bases are TGCGCCAGCAGCCATGAACAGGGCTCTGGGGCCAACGTCCTGACTTTC. It yields the protein CASSHEQGSGANVLTF.

This clone came up once. This chain uses TRBV9 with TRBJ2-2; possible D gene TRBD1, 5 bases. Germline CDR1 reads SGDLS; CDR2 reads YYNGEE. Trimming took off 3 bases at V and 0 bases at J, with 6 bases between the two ends. This CDR3 region has 14 residues. The CDR3, as DNA: TGTGCCAGCAGCGGGGGCTCGAACACCGGGGAGCTGTTTTTT. It translates to CASSGGSNTGELFF. Variable domain in full (rest from reference TRBV9 and TRBJ2-2): DSGVTQTPKHLITATGQRVTLRCSPRSGDLSVYWYQQSLDQGLQFLIQYYNGEERAKGNILERFSAQQFPDLHSELNLSSLELGDSALYFCASSGGSNTGELFFGEGSRLTVL.

The chain employs TRBV27 and TRBJ2-3; 11 bases agree with TRBD1. V shed 8 bases, J shed 4 bases, and the junction held 5 bases outside the gene matches. The CDR3 totals 14 residues. CDR1 MNHEY and CDR2 SMNVEV come from the germline V gene (reference sequence). CDR3 loop: CASEDRGRADTQYF. The CDR3 nucleotides read TGTGCCAGCGAGGACAGGGGGCGGGCAGATACGCAGTATTTT.

The gene calls are TRBV30 and TRBJ1-2, with a possible D match to TRBD1 (6 bases). Germline V gives CDR1 GTSNPN, CDR2 SVGIG (reference sequence). The CDR3 consists of 13 residues. The germline V and J ends were trimmed by 8 bases and 7 bases, with 20 bases remaining between them. The CDR3 bases are TGTGCCCGGGACCTGCGAGGGGGTCGTGGCTACACCTTC. It translates to CARDLRGGRGYTF. The full variable domain, rest sourced from reference TRBV30 and TRBJ1-2, is SQTIHQWPATLVQPVGSPLSLECTVEGTSNPNLYWYRQAAGRGLQLLFYSVGIGQISSEVPQNLSASRPQDRQFILSSKKLLLSDSGFYLCARDLRGGRGYTFGSGTRLTVV.

The V call is TRBV30, the J call TRBJ2-5, with TRBD1 identical over 8 bases. The germline V gene encodes CDR1 GTSNPN and CDR2 SVGIG (reference sequence). This CDR3 has 12 residues. J was trimmed by 7 bases and V by 3 bases; bases with no gene match: 4. The CDR3 DNA reads as TGTGCCTGGAGCGGACAGGGTGGGACCCAGTACTTC. The encoded protein is CAWSGQGGTQYF.

The J gene is TRBJ2-7, the V gene TRBV19, with D perhaps matching TRBD2 (6 bases). Germline V gene sequence: CDR1 LNHDA, CDR2 SQIVND (reference sequence). The CDR3 loop spans 16 amino acids. Between the trimmed V and J ends, which lost 3 bases and 2 bases, there was a span of 17 bases. CDR3 sequence: CASSIDRGTAAYEQYF. The CDR3 region has the DNA TGTGCCAGTAGTATTGACCGCGGGACGGCTGCCTACGAGCAGTACTTC.

CDR3 amino acids: CSVAYGSSYNEQFF. DNA of the CDR3: TGCAGCGTTGCATACGGGAGTAGCTACAATGAGCAGTTCTTC. The chain recombines TRBV29-1 with TRBJ2-1; D is possibly TRBD2 (6 bases). CDR1 and CDR2 (germline): SQVTM, ANQGSEA. V was clipped by 4 bases and J by 3 bases, with 13 bases between them. The CDR3 sequence is 14 residues long.

The V call is TRBV28, the J call TRBJ2-1; D perhaps matches TRBD1 (6 bases). The V end was cut by 3 bases, the J end by 4 bases, with 19 bases between. CDR1 MDHEN and CDR2 SYDVKM come from the germline V gene. This CDR3 spans 17 amino acids. CDR3 sequence: CASSFPQGRRFYNEQFF. CDR3 DNA: TGTGCCAGCAGTTTCCCACAGGGCCGCCGATTTTACAATGAGCAGTTCTTC.

The chain joins TRBV7-2 to TRBJ1-1, with a weak D call TRBD1 (6 bases). The CDR3 loop spans 14 amino acids. The V gene lost 1 base and the J gene lost 4 bases, with 10 bases spanning the gap. Germline CDR1 SGHTA, CDR2 FQGNSA. CDR3 amino acids: CASSLDRVATEAFF. Written as DNA, the CDR3 is TGTGCCAGCAGCTTAGACAGGGTTGCCACTGAAGCTTTCTTT.

This clone was seen only once. V and J are TRBV7-9 and TRBJ2-3, with 7 bases aligning to TRBD1. V dropped 4 bases and J dropped 5; count of bases not matched to a gene: 12. Germline-derived CDR1 and CDR2 are SEHNR and FQNEAQ (reference sequence). This CDR3 region has 16 residues. CDR3 residues: CASSSPTGRFRDTQYF. CDR3 nucleotides: TGTGCCAGCAGCTCCCCGACAGGGCGATTTCGAGATACGCAGTATTTT.

This clone has only one observation. J is TRBJ2-3 and V is TRBV20-1; D is possibly TRBD1 (5 bases). CDR3 length: 11 residues. Deletions cut 5 bases from V and 8 bases from J, with 11 bases between. Germline CDR1 and CDR2: DFQATT and SNEGSKA (reference sequence). The CDR3 sequence is CSAPGWGTQYF. CDR3 bases: TGCAGTGCTCCAGGGTGGGGTACGCAGTATTTT.

The genes are TRBV29-1 and TRBJ1-2; 9 bases fit TRBD1. Germline CDR1 is SQVTM and CDR2 is ANQGSEA. The CDR3 runs to 14 residues. Losses at the gene ends were 5 bases for V and 7 bases for J; bases not matched to a gene: 11. The CDR3 nucleotides are TGCAGCGTTCTTCAGGACAGGGGAGGTAGTGGCTACACCTTC. The encoded protein is CSVLQDRGGSGYTF.

CDR3 residues: CASSLREYGGELFF. CDR3 DNA: TGCGCCAGCAGCTTGCGAGAGTACGGCGGGGAGCTGTTTTTT. The chain employs TRBV5-1 and TRBJ2-2; D is unresolved. The CDR3 runs 14 residues. The germline V gene encodes CDR1 SGHRS and CDR2 YFSETQ. V shed 1 base and J shed 7 bases, with 11 bases lying between them.

The gene calls are TRBV6-1 and TRBJ2-3; 8 positions match TRBD1. This CDR3 is built from 18 residues. Trimming at V came to 2 bases and at J to 3 bases, leaving 13 bases not matched to a gene. Germline values: CDR1 MNHNS, CDR2 SASEGT. The CDR3 protein is CASSEFGVTGEYTDTQYF. CDR3 DNA: TGTGCCAGCAGTGAATTCGGTGTGACAGGGGAATATACAGATACGCAGTATTTT.

The V and J genes are TRBV28 and TRBJ1-6; D is undetermined. Germline V CDR1 and CDR2: MDHEN, SYDVKM. The CDR3 contains 15 residues. The V and J ends lost 2 bases and 8 bases respectively, with 13 bases between them. CDR3 in amino acids: CASSLMSGRYSPLHF. The CDR3 DNA reads TGTGCCAGCAGTTTAATGTCCGGTCGGTATTCACCCCTCCACTTT.

This clone has just one count. This sequence joins TRBV15 and TRBJ2-5, with D unresolved. Trimming stripped 1 base from V and 1 base from J, with 7 bases between. The CDR3 totals 14 residues. Germline-derived CDR1 and CDR2 are LNHNV and YYDKDF (reference sequence). The CDR3 spells CATSRAGSQETQYF. The CDR3, as DNA: TGTGCCACCAGCAGAGCCGGGTCCCAAGAGACCCAGTACTTC. Full variable domain (rest looked up from reference TRBV15 and TRBJ2-5): DAMVIQNPRYQVTQFGKPVTLSCSQTLNHNVMYWYQQKSSQAPKLLFHYYDKDFNNEADTPDNFQSRRPNTSFCFLDIRSPGLGDTAMYLCATSRAGSQETQYFGPGTRLLVL.

The chain joins TRBV4-3 to TRBJ2-2; 9 bases map to TRBD2. This CDR3 is 18 amino acids long. V trimming: 0 bases; J trimming: 4 bases; junction bases outside the gene matches: 9. Germline V CDR1 and CDR2: LGHNA, YSLEER. The CDR3 sequence: CASSQDVRGGVSTGELFF. The CDR3 nucleotides read TGCGCCAGCAGCCAAGATGTCCGCGGGGGGGTGAGCACCGGGGAGCTGTTTTTT.